The 16 T cell receptor beta chains given below trace back to one sample, sequenced in a study of PD-1 blockade in classical Hodgkin lymphoma. The method was immunoSEQ multiplex PCR; TCRdb's version includes in-frame clones alone and lacks a portion of them. This table has 10,000 to 13,000 clones, approximately 72% appearing once. No patient escaped relapse after autologous stem cell transplantation, and brentuximab vedotin exposure varied. The material was peripheral blood mononuclear cells (PBMCs), obtained at baseline. These receptors originate from a human donor with classical Hodgkin lymphoma.

CDR3 protein: CASSEVAGGLTDTQYF. The DNA of the CDR3 is TGTGCCAGCAGTGAAGTAGCGGGGGGCCTCACAGATACGCAGTATTTT. The rearrangement uses TRBV25-1 and TRBJ2-3; 10 bases agree with TRBD2. CDR1 is MGHDK, CDR2 SYGVNS, per germline. V shed 2 bases and J 2 bases; nucleotides not matched to a gene: 4. The CDR3 contains 16 residues.

The chain carries TRBV5-1 and TRBJ1-2; D is ambiguous. Germline-derived CDR1 and CDR2 are SGHRS and YFSETQ. Trimming removed 0 bases from V and 3 bases from J, with 9 bases in between. The CDR3 extends over 14 amino acids. The CDR3 DNA follows: TGCGCCAGCAGCTTGGTGGGGAGCGACTATGGCTACACCTTC. This gives the protein CASSLVGSDYGYTF.

This rearrangement joins TRBV28 to TRBJ1-5; unclear D gene. The CDR3 runs 16 residues. V was clipped by 6 bases and J by 0 bases, with 15 bases between them. Per germline, CDR1 MDHEN and CDR2 SYDVKM. The chain's CDR3 is CASRPKDRFSNQPQHF. CDR3 sequence (DNA): TGTGCCAGCAGACCGAAGGACCGATTTAGCAATCAGCCCCAGCATTTT.

J is TRBJ2-7 and V is TRBV6-6; 9 bases agree with TRBD1. The CDR3 loop spans 15 amino acids. V lost 4 bases and J lost 4; bases outside the gene matches: 8. The V gene's germline CDR1 is MNHNY and CDR2 SVGAGI (reference sequence). The CDR3 here is CASSSGTGSSYEQYF. The CDR3 nucleotides read TGTGCCAGCAGTTCCGGGACAGGGAGTTCGTACGAGCAGTACTTC.

Judged by abundance, this clone is medium-sized. This sample includes further DNA sequences coding for the same CDR3. The genes are TRBV7-9 and TRBJ1-1; D is unclear. The ends were cut back, 5 bases at V and 8 bases at J, with 12 bases in the middle. The germline gives CDR1 SEHNR, CDR2 FQNEAQ (reference sequence). This CDR3 is 12 amino acids long. The CDR3 sequence is CASSLADFEAFF. The CDR3 DNA reads TGTGCCAGCAGCCTCGCGGACTTCGAAGCTTTCTTT.

The chain couples TRBV6-6 to TRBJ2-5; no firm D call. The germline V and J ends were trimmed by 4 bases and 1 base, with 1 base remaining between them. Germline V gene lookup returns CDR1 MNHNY and CDR2 SVGAGI (reference sequence). The CDR3 is 11 residues long. The CDR3 protein is CASSSQETQYF. The CDR3 nucleotides are TGTGCCAGCAGTTCCCAAGAGACCCAGTACTTC.

The sample holds a few counts of this clone. This sequence joins TRBV27 and TRBJ1-2; possibly TRBD1 for D (6 bases). CDR3 length equals 15 residues. Deletions cut 2 bases from V and 8 bases from J, with 18 bases between. Per germline, CDR1 MNHEY and CDR2 SMNVEV (reference sequence). The CDR3 nucleotides are TGTGCCAGCAGTTTACGAACAGGGAGCTGGTGGGGCTACACCTTC. It yields the protein CASSLRTGSWWGYTF.

The chain joins TRBV28 to TRBJ1-3; no definite D call. The CDR3 contains 14 residues. Germline V gives CDR1 MDHEN, CDR2 SYDVKM. Deletions cut 2 bases from V and 0 bases from J, with 5 bases between. The CDR3 is CASSLQPSGNTIYF. The CDR3, as DNA: TGTGCCAGCAGTTTACAGCCCTCTGGAAACACCATATATTTT.

The chain is built from TRBV2 and TRBJ2-1, with 14 bases lining up with TRBD2. The germline V gene encodes CDR1 SNHLY and CDR2 FYNNEI. Trimming removed 3 bases from V and 4 bases from J; junction bases left unmatched: 8. This CDR3 comprises 18 residues. The DNA for the CDR3 is TGTGCCAGCAGTGACCAGGGACTAGCGGGGGCCCAATACAATGAGCAGTTCTTC. Amino acid sequence: CASSDQGLAGAQYNEQFF.

This clone occurred once. This chain joins TRBV19 and TRBJ1-6; D might be TRBD1 (5 bases). The germline V gene encodes CDR1 LNHDA and CDR2 SQIVND (reference sequence). The CDR3 sequence is 15 residues long. Trimming left V 5 bases short and J 7 bases short, with 15 bases between. CDR3 nucleotides: TGTGCCAGTAGTGGATCGAGTGGGACCAATTCACCCCTCCACTTT. Translated, it gives CASSGSSGTNSPLHF. The full variable domain, with the rest looked up from reference TRBV19 and TRBJ1-6, is DGGITQSPKYLFRKEGQNVTLSCEQNLNHDAMYWYRQDPGQGLRLIYYSQIVNDFQKGDIAEGYSVSREKKESFPLTVTSAQKNPTAFYLCASSGSSGTNSPLHFGNGTRLTVT.

A single count supports this clone. V is TRBV11-2 and J is TRBJ2-1; 9 bases line up with TRBD1. V was pared by 11 bases and J by 8 bases, with 4 bases of the junction left unmatched. In germline, CDR1 is SGHAT, CDR2 FQNNGV. CDR3 length: 11 residues. CDR3 nucleotides: TGTGCCGTACAGGGGGCACATGAGCAGTTCTTC. Translating gives CAVQGAHEQFF.

The J gene is TRBJ1-2, the V gene TRBV7-4, with D unresolved. The germline V and J ends were trimmed by 5 bases and 3 bases, with 7 bases remaining between them. The germline V gene has CDR1 SGHVT and CDR2 SQSDAQ. The CDR3 spans 12 residues. The CDR3 DNA reads as TGTGCCAGCAGCCTTGACGACTATGGCTACACCTTC. This codes for CASSLDDYGYTF.

Turning to this clone: At one of its ends the junction is not consistent with the germline gene, which may arise from a read error. This rearrangement joins TRBV18 to TRBJ1-4; the match to TRBD1 covers 7 bases. The length of the CDR3 is 16 residues. From germline, CDR1 is KGHSH and CDR2 LQKENI. The CDR3 DNA is TGTGCCAGCTCGCCACAGGGGAGAACAACTAATGAAAAACTGTTTTTT. Protein sequence: CASSPQGRTTNEKLFF.

Comments on this clone: This may be a read error: a much more frequent sequence differs by one nucleotide. Other DNA sequences in the same sample also yield this CDR3. The chain joins TRBV5-1 to TRBJ1-1; D is uncertain. The CDR3 has 14 residues. Deletions cut 0 bases from V and 2 bases from J, with 8 bases between. Germline V gene lookup returns CDR1 SGHRS and CDR2 YFSETQ. CDR3 nucleotides: TGCGCCAGCAGCTTGGACTGGGTTAACACTGAAGCTTTCTTT. Translated: CASSLDWVNTEAFF.

Here the CDR3 reads CASSSGPSTDTQYF. The CDR3 nucleotides are TGCGCCAGCTCCTCGGGACCCTCAACAGATACGCAGTATTTT. This chain uses TRBV5-1 with TRBJ2-3, with D perhaps TRBD1 or TRBD2 (5 bases each). Germline V gives CDR1 SGHRS, CDR2 YFSETQ. The CDR3 is made up of 14 amino acids. The V end lost 7 bases, the J end lost 3 bases, and 15 bases lay between the germline ends. The full variable domain, with the rest looked up from reference TRBV5-1 and TRBJ2-3, is KAGVTQTPRYLIKTRGQQVTLSCSPISGHRSVSWYQQTPGQGLQFLFEYFSETQRNKGNFPGRFSGRQFSNSRSEMNVSTLELGDSALYLCASSSGPSTDTQYFGPGTRLTVL.

V gene TRBV6-6 combines with J gene TRBJ2-2; possibly TRBD2 for D (5 bases). The CDR3 covers 13 residues. Germline assignment: CDR1 MNHNY and CDR2 SVGAGI (reference sequence). V dropped 4 bases and J dropped 6 bases, with 9 bases sitting between them. The CDR3 sequence: CASSSRGPGELFF. The CDR3 bases are TGTGCCAGCAGTTCTCGAGGGCCCGGGGAGCTGTTTTTT.